This T cell receptor beta chain was identified during a study of blood T cell repertoires in COVID-19 (dated by TCRdb to the early 2020s). Some background on the complete study: Samples from collaborators originated in the United States, Italy and Spain and spanned both the acute and convalescent phases of COVID-19. The material from the prospective study consisted of cDNA or gDNA derived from T cells, B-cell-depleted T cells, or PBMCs. Deeply sampled blood TCRbeta repertoires from subjects exposed to, actively infected with, or recovered from COVID-19 were included in the dataset. The repertoires were made available in a free public database intended to serve as a resource for research on the immune response to SARS-CoV-2. The samples were drawn from two sources: the first 160 participants of the ongoing ImmuneRACE study, and 1,000 to 1,500 subjects contributed by 6 global collaborators. The sample metadata nearly always contained a de-identified subject ID, COVID-19 status, age in years and sex. Where HLA class I and class II types were available, the types were taken from metadata supplied by the sample provider, not from assay-based typing. General conclusions and limits of the study: The amount of clinical and demographic metadata varied by source and participant and was provided uncurated.

The immunoSEQ Assay, a bias-controlled multiplex PCR, was used to amplify TCRbeta CDR3 regions from genomic DNA. As for how the authors treated the data: Within the assay, amplification of reference gene primers was used to estimate how many nucleated cells each sample contained. To quantify the absolute abundance of each unique TCRbeta CDR3 rearrangement, sequence reads were collapsed and filtered. Productive Simpson clonality was computed per sample as the square root of Simpson's diversity index over productive rearrangements. TCRdb mirrors the immuneACCESS table, restricted to in-frame sequences. Some clones are absent from its copies; in checked studies, under half trace to an unresolved V gene, and the reason for the others is unknown. The V and J calls and clone size come from that table; D and trimming were worked out from the DNA. The sample profile shows over 100,000 clones; 75% to 90% of them were found once. About 4.5% of the sample is held by the ten biggest clonotypes.

The collaborating institutions used their own protocols to collect whole blood in K2EDTA tubes. Collaborator samples were shipped for TCRbeta analysis as frozen whole blood, isolated PBMCs, or DNA extracted from either sample type. About this clone: What this receptor recognizes is not known. The sample holds no much larger clone one base away, and base qualities are not on file.

Counted from cysteine to phenylalanine, this CDR3 has 16 amino acids. The retained sequence is limited to the CDR3, 48 bases, with the frame set at the first base. Trimming takes 6 bases off V and 2 bases off J; junction bases not matched to a gene: 10. Via the germline V gene (reference sequence), CDR1 is SEHNR and CDR2 FQNEAQ. This sequence was found in a man between 35 and 55 years old with acute or convalescent COVID-19. Sequencing was carried out using peripheral blood. Recombination joined TRBV7-9 with TRBJ2-3; 8 bases in the junction line up with TRBD2. The CDR3 in this case is CASRPIAGRATDTQYF. The nucleotide sequence reads TGTGCCAGCAGGCCGATAGCGGGAAGGGCCACAGATACGCAGTATTTT.